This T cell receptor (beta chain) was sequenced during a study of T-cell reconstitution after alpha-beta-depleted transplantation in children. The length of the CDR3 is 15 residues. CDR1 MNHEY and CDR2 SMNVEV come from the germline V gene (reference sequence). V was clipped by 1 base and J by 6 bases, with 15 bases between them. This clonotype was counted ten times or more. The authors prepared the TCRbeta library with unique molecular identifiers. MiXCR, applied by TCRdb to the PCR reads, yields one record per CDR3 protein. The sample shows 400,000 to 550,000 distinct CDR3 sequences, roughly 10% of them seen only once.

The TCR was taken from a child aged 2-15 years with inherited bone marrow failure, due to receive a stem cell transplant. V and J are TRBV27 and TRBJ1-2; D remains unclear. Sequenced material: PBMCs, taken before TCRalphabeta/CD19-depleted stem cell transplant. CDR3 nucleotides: TGTGCCAGCAGTTTATTCTTTAGTCCCCAGGATGGCTACACCTTC. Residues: CASSLFFSPQDGYTF.